Given below is one TCR beta chain in context. Profiled with immunoSEQ multiplex PCR; TCRdb holds only in-frame clones, not every one. The sample yields about 540,000 clones, 75% to 80% seen once. The data derive from a study of shared T cell receptors in the human thymus. This same sample was also part of a study on human thymus T cells. Turning to that study: Among the donors, all were healthy Finnish infants having corrective surgery for congenital heart defects. Obtained as resections during corrective heart surgery, the thymus tissue was then studied.

The specimen was thymocytes. This receptor was identified in a boy younger than two with a congenital heart defect.

CDR3 coding DNA: TGTGCCAGTAGTATAGGCAGGGGGGATGGCACAGATACGCAGTATTTT. Protein: CASSIGRGDGTDTQYF. The rearrangement links TRBV19 to TRBJ2-3, with D tentatively TRBD1 (7 bases). The CDR3 runs 16 residues. Germline lookup yields CDR1 LNHDA and CDR2 SQIVND (reference sequence). Deletions cut 1 base from V and 1 base from J, with 12 bases between.